The 16 T cell receptor beta chains in this list originate from one sample, sequenced in a study of T cells in Graves' hyperthyroidism and ophthalmopathy. Researchers amplified the TCR beta CDR3 regions from RNA transcripts. First-round RT-PCR with HTBI primers amplified the TCR CDR3 region. Via MiXCR, TCRdb re-called the multiplex PCR reads, giving one row per CDR3 protein. The data hold approximately 700,000 distinct CDR3 sequences, with nearly 45% observed a single time. The sequenced sample consisted of peripheral blood or thyroid tissue (not recorded which). The receptor set was obtained from an adult man with Graves' disease, either hyperthyroidism or ophthalmopathy (not recorded which).

The chain has TRBV9 and TRBJ2-7; D ambiguous. Germline CDR1 is SGDLS and CDR2 is YYNGEE. V was trimmed by 5 bases and J by 3 bases, leaving 12 bases between them. This CDR3 comprises 13 residues. The CDR3 loop reads CASSAGDRYEQYF. The CDR3 DNA sequence: TGTGCCAGCAGTGCTGGGGATCGCTACGAGCAGTACTTC.

A few counts support this clonotype. A read error may produce the germline difference seen at one junction end. The rearrangement links TRBV5-1 to TRBJ1-4; perhaps TRBD1 as D (6 bases). CDR1 is SGHRS, CDR2 YFSETQ, per germline. The CDR3 loop spans 14 amino acids. The DNA of the CDR3 is TGTGCCAGCAGCTCTTCAGGGGATAATGAAAAACTGTTTTTT. Its protein product is CASSSSGDNEKLFF.

This clonotype was seen a few times. The rearrangement links TRBV7-9 to TRBJ1-3; D not resolved. Germline V gives CDR1 SEHNR, CDR2 FQNEAQ (reference sequence). V was cut by 5 bases and J by 9 bases, with 5 bases left in between. The CDR3 contains 10 residues. The CDR3 reads CASSLSTIYF. CDR3 nucleotide sequence: TGTGCCAGCAGCCTAAGCACCATATATTTT.

This clonotype was observed a single time. CDR3 in amino acids: CSVEDPGGWGYTF. The CDR3 DNA reads as TGCAGCGTTGAAGATCCAGGGGGCTGGGGCTACACCTTC. V gene TRBV29-1 combines with J gene TRBJ1-2, with TRBD1 matching over 8 bases. Germline lookup yields CDR1 SQVTM and CDR2 ANQGSEA. The trim removed 0 bases at V and 8 bases at J, leaving 5 bases unmatched. This CDR3 spans 13 amino acids. The full variable domain, with the rest looked up from reference TRBV29-1 and TRBJ1-2, is SAVISQKPSRDICQRGTSLTIQCQVDSQVTMMFWYRQQPGQSLTLIATANQGSEATYESGFVIDKFPISRPNLTFSTLTVSNMSPEDSSIYLCSVEDPGGWGYTFGSGTRLTVV.

This clonotype was seen a handful of times. V is TRBV7-9 and J is TRBJ2-5; D assignment may be TRBD1 or TRBD2 (5 bases each). Trimming removed 5 bases from V and 3 bases from J, with 19 bases in between. CDR1 and CDR2 from the germline V gene are SEHNR and FQNEAQ (reference sequence). The CDR3 totals 16 residues. The CDR3 here is CASSRGAQGREETQYF. CDR3 DNA: TGTGCCAGCAGCCGGGGCGCTCAAGGCAGGGAAGAGACCCAGTACTTC.

The rearrangement links TRBV29-1 to TRBJ2-7, with unresolved D. The V gene's germline CDR1 is SQVTM and CDR2 ANQGSEA. This CDR3 contains 10 residues. Trimming left V 8 bases short and J 0 bases short, with 5 bases between. The CDR3 is CSKRSYEQYF. In DNA form, the CDR3 reads TGCAGCAAACGCTCCTACGAGCAGTACTTC.

The chain is built from TRBV5-8 and TRBJ1-2; tentative D call: TRBD1 (6 bases). In germline, CDR1 is SGHTS, CDR2 YDEGEE. V was cut by 3 bases and J by 10 bases, with 13 bases left in between. The CDR3 is 12 amino acids. CDR3 sequence: CASSSRQDYYTF. The CDR3 nucleotides are TGTGCCAGCAGCTCCAGACAGGACTACTACACCTTC. Full variable domain (remainder filled in from reference TRBV5-8 and TRBJ1-2): EAGVTQSPTHLIKTRGQQATLRCSPISGHTSVYWYQQALGLGLQFLLWYDEGEERNRGNFPPRFSGRQFPNYSSELNVNALELEDSALYLCASSSRQDYYTFGSGTRLTVV.

V usage is TRBV10-3 and J usage is TRBJ1-5; 9 bases match TRBD1. J was trimmed by 7 bases and V by 8 bases; bases with no gene match: 6. CDR3 length: 13 amino acids. CDR1 and CDR2 from the germline V gene are ENHRY and SYGVKD. CDR3 loop: CAIGGTGQQPQHF. CDR3 sequence (DNA): TGTGCCATCGGGGGGACAGGGCAACAGCCCCAGCATTTT.

Points on this clonotype: A much larger clone differs by one base, so this may be a read error. The chain links TRBV2 to TRBJ1-5, with a weak D call TRBD1 (6 bases). This CDR3 comprises 15 residues. V was cut by 2 bases and J by 5 bases, with 13 bases left in between. The germline gives CDR1 SNHLY, CDR2 FYNNEI. The CDR3 spells CASSETRDIYQPQHF. The CDR3 DNA follows: TGTGCCAGCAGTGAAACCCGGGACATCTATCAGCCCCAGCATTTT.

This clonotype has a count of ten or more. The chain links TRBV2 to TRBJ1-5; D remains unclear. Trimming shortened V by 7 bases and J by 3 bases, and 19 bases separated the two germline ends. The germline V gene encodes CDR1 SNHLY and CDR2 FYNNEI. The length of the CDR3 is 16 residues. DNA for the CDR3: TGTGCCAGCACCCCGGCCGGTGAAGGGTTCAATCAGCCCCAGCATTTT. Its protein is CASTPAGEGFNQPQHF.

This chain uses TRBV25-1 with TRBJ2-7, with 10 positions matching TRBD2. Germline values: CDR1 MGHDK, CDR2 SYGVNS. Trimming took 6 bases from V and 1 from J; bases not matched to a gene: 12. The CDR3 spans 17 residues. The CDR3: CASSPEAIAGGSYEQYF. The CDR3 DNA reads TGTGCCAGCAGCCCCGAGGCGATAGCGGGAGGTTCCTACGAGCAGTACTTC.

Ten or more counts support this clonotype. The V call is TRBV29-1, the J call TRBJ2-5, with 9 bases identical to TRBD2. The V gene's germline CDR1 is SQVTM and CDR2 ANQGSEA. Unmatched junction bases numbered 6, after V lost 3 bases and J lost 4 bases. The CDR3 is 14 amino acids. CDR3 amino acids: CSVDMAGGLETQYF. Written as DNA, the CDR3 is TGCAGCGTTGATATGGCGGGGGGGCTAGAGACCCAGTACTTC.

This clonotype was counted ten times or more. The rearrangement joins TRBV25-1 to TRBJ2-7, with D perhaps assigned TRBD1 or TRBD2 (6 bases each). This CDR3 is 14 amino acids long. Per the germline V gene, CDR1 is MGHDK and CDR2 is SYGVNS. V was shortened by 9 bases and J by 1 base, with 16 bases between the two germline ends. The CDR3 is CASRGQGRSYEQYF. The CDR3 bases are TGTGCCAGTCGGGGGCAGGGAAGGTCCTACGAGCAGTACTTC.

The chain is built from TRBV25-1 and TRBJ1-4; TRBD1 agrees at 7 bases. Germline-derived CDR1 and CDR2 are MGHDK and SYGVNS. The length of the CDR3 is 16 residues. Germline trimming cut 5 bases from V and 5 bases from J; bases unmatched to any gene: 11. The DNA of the CDR3 is TGTGCCAGCAGTTCCCTAACAGGGGCGAAGAATGAAAAACTGTTTTTT. Its translation: CASSSLTGAKNEKLFF.

In this sample, this clonotype turned up many times. The chain recombines TRBV10-3 with TRBJ1-2, with D possibly being TRBD1 (6 bases). Between the trimmed V and J ends, which lost 6 bases and 1 base, there was a span of 9 bases. The CDR3 sequence is 13 residues long. Germline V gives CDR1 ENHRY, CDR2 SYGVKD. The CDR3 spells CAIRPDSNYGYTF. The CDR3 DNA is TGTGCCATCAGACCGGACAGTAACTATGGCTACACCTTC.

This clonotype came up once. A much larger clone is a single base away; this may be a read error. This chain uses TRBV9 with TRBJ1-1, with D possibly TRBD1 on 6 matching bases. Trimming pared 4 bases from V and 7 bases from J, leaving 14 bases between. Germline V gives CDR1 SGDLS, CDR2 YYNGEE. The CDR3 has 13 amino acids. The CDR3 sequence is CASSPIVDSEAFF. The CDR3 DNA follows: TGTGCCAGCAGCCCCATCGTGGACAGTGAAGCTTTCTTT.